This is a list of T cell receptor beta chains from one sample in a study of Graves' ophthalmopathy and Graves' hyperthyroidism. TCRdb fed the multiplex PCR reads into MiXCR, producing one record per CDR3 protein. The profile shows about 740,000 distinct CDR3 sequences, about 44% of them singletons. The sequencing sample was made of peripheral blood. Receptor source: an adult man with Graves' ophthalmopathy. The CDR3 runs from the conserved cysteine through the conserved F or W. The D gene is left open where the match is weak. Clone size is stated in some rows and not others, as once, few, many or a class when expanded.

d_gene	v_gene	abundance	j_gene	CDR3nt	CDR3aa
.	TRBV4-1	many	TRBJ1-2	TGCGCCAGCAGCCAACAGGGATCAGCTAACTATGGCTACACCTTC	CASSQQGSANYGYTF
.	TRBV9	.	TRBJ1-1	TGTGCCAGCAGTTACCTGTTTAATAGGTTCGGCAGCACTGAAGCTTTCTTT	CASSYLFNRFGSTEAFF
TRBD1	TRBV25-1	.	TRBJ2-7	TGTGCCAGCAGTTTATCAAGGGACAGTGGCTACGAGCAGTACTTC	CASSLSRDSGYEQYF
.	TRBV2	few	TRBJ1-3	TGTGCCAGCAGTGTGCACCCGGGAGGGATAAACACCATATATTTT	CASSVHPGGINTIYF
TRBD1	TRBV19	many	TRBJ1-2	TGTGCCAGTCGGACCGGGACAGGGGTGGAGGGCTACACCTTC	CASRTGTGVEGYTF
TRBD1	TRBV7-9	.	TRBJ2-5	TGTGCCAGCAGCCCCGGACAGGAGGAAGAGACCCAGTACTTC	CASSPGQEEETQYF
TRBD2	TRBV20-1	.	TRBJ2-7	TGCAGTGCAACACCGGGACTAGCCACCTACGAGCAGTACTTC	CSATPGLATYEQYF
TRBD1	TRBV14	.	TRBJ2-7	TGTGCCAGTGGGAAACAGGGGGGCTCCTACGAGCAGTACTTC	CASGKQGGSYEQYF
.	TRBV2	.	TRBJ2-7	TGTGCCAGCAGTTACCGCCCGCGGGAAAGAGCCTACGAGCAGTACTTC	CASSYRPRERAYEQYF
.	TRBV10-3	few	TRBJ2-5	TGTGCCGGTCTGGACAGCCCGCAAGAGACCCAGTACTTC	CAGLDSPQETQYF
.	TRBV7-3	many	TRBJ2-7	TGTGCCAGCAGCCCTCAGGGGTCCTCCTACGAGCAGTACTTC	CASSPQGSSYEQYF
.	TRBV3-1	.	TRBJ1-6	TGTGCCAGCAGTGGGCAGAAGAATTCACCCCTCCACTTT	CASSGQKNSPLHF
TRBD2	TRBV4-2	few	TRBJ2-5	TGTGCCAGCAGCAACCGACTAGCGGGGGGCGGAGAGACCCAGTACTTC	CASSNRLAGGGETQYF
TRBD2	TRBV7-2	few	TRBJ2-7	TGTGCCAGCAGCTTCGGAGCCCCGCGGGAGGGTTACGAGCAGTACTTC	CASSFGAPREGYEQYF
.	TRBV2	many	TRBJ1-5	TGTGCCAGCAAGTGGACGATTCGTCAGCCCCAGCATTTT	CASKWTIRQPQHF
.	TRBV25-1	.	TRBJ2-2	TGTGCCAGCATTCGACAGGGAGGCGGGGAGCTGTTTTTT	CASIRQGGGELFF
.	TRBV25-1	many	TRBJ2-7	TGTGCCAGCGGACCGCTAGGGGATACCTACGAGCAGTACTTC	CASGPLGDTYEQYF
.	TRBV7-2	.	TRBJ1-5	TGCGCCAGCAGCCAACTGGACGGAGCGAATCAGCCCCAGCATTTT	CASSQLDGANQPQHF
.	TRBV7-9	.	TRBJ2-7	TGTGCCAGCAGCACCGGGACTGCCTTGGGGGAGCAGTACTTC	CASSTGTALGEQYF
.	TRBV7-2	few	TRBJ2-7	TGTGCCAGCAGCCCGGCGGGAGAGCAGTACTTC	CASSPAGEQYF
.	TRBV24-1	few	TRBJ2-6	TGTGCCACCCAGAGCTCTGGGGCCAACGTCCTGACTTTC	CATQSSGANVLTF
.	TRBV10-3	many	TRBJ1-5	TGTGCCCCAGCACCTCAACAGGGCGGTCAGCCCCAGCATTTT	CAPAPQQGGQPQHF
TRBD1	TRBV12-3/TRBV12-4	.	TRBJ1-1	TGTGCCAGCAGACAGACCGGGACAGTGAACACTGAAGCTTTCTTT	CASRQTGTVNTEAFF
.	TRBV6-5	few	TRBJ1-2	TGTGCCAGCAGTCGATCCGGAGCTACTAACTATGGCTACACCTTC	CASSRSGATNYGYTF
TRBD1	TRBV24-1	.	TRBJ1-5	TGTGCCAGCAGTGACAGGGGGACAGGGGATCAGCCCCAGCATTTT	CASSDRGTGDQPQHF
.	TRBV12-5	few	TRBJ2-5	TGTGCTAGTGGTTCGAACAGGCAAGAGACCCAGTACTTC	CASGSNRQETQYF
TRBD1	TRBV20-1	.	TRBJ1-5	TGCAGTGCTCGGACGACAGGGGCCAATCAGCCCCAGCATTTT	CSARTTGANQPQHF
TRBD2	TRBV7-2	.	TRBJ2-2	TGTGCCAGCAGCGAGCGGGGAGCCACCGGGGAGCTGTTTTTT	CASSERGATGELFF
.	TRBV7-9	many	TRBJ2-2	TGTGCCAGCAGTTACTCGGGTACCGGGGAGCTGTTTTTT	CASSYSGTGELFF
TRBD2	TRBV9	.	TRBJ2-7	TGTGCCAGCAGCGTAGCACTAGCGGGAGGCGAGCAGTACTTC	CASSVALAGGEQYF
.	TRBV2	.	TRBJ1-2	TGTGCCAGCCCCACAGGCTACACCTTC	CASPTGYTF
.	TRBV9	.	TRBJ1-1	TGTGCCAGCAGCGTAGAGGTGGGCACTGAAGCTTTCTTT	CASSVEVGTEAFF
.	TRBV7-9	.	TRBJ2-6	TGTGCCAGCAGCCCCCAAACTGGAAACTCTGGGGCCAACGTCCTGACTTTC	CASSPQTGNSGANVLTF
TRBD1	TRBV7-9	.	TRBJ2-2	TGTGCCAGCAGCCATCCGGGACAGGGGGAAACCGGGGAGCTGTTTTTT	CASSHPGQGETGELFF
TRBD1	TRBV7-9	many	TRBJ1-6	TGTGCCAGCAGTACCGACAGGGTTCATTCACCCCTCCACTTT	CASSTDRVHSPLHF
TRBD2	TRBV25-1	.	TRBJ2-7	TGTGCCAGCAGTTTTCGTAGCGGGACCCACTCCTACGAGCAGTACTTC	CASSFRSGTHSYEQYF
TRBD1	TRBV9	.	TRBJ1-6	TGTGCCAGCAGCTCAGAAACAGGGGGCTTTTATAATTCACCCCTCCACTTT	CASSSETGGFYNSPLHF
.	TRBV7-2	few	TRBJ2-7	TGTGCCAGCAGCTTGGTGCGGAGCGGCTCCTACGAGCAGTACTTC	CASSLVRSGSYEQYF
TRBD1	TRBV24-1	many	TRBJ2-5	TGTGCCACCAGTGACCCGGGACAGCCTAACCAAGAGACCCAGTACTTC	CATSDPGQPNQETQYF
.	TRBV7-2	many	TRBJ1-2	TGTGCCAGCAGCTGGGCGGGCGGTACAGGCTATGGCTACACCTTC	CASSWAGGTGYGYTF
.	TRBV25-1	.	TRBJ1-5	TGTGCCAGCAGTGCTGGACAGTTCAAACCTAGCAATCAGCCCCAGCATTTT	CASSAGQFKPSNQPQHF
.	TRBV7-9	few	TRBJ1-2	TGTGCCAGCAGCACGGAAGGTTCAGGAATCTATGGCTACACCTTC	CASSTEGSGIYGYTF
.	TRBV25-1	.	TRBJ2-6	TGTGCCAGCAGCGTTGGGGCAGCCCTGTCTGGGGCCAACGTCCTGACTTTC	CASSVGAALSGANVLTF